The 15 T cell receptor beta chains below were found in one sample sequenced in a study of OX40 agonist ivuxolimab in advanced cancers. The table came from immunoSEQ multiplex PCR; TCRdb's copy has only in-frame clones and leaves some out. The table records 69,000 or so clones, 85% of them present only once. Sequenced material: CD4+ or CD8+ T cells sorted from blood, taken in a trial of the OX40 agonist ivuxolimab. Every receptor here comes from an adult with an advanced solid tumor such as melanoma, head and neck, liver or kidney cancer.

The chain employs TRBV28 and TRBJ2-7; D gene uncertain. The CDR3 loop spans 12 amino acids. Between the trimmed V and J ends, which lost 4 bases and 7 bases, there was a span of 11 bases. Germline V CDR1 and CDR2: MDHEN, SYDVKM. The CDR3 reads CASSYPTREQYF. Written as DNA, the CDR3 is TGTGCCAGCAGTTACCCGACGCGTGAGCAGTACTTC.

The J gene is TRBJ2-4, the V gene TRBV5-1, with D perhaps TRBD1 (6 bases). V shed 2 bases and J shed 6 bases, with 24 bases lying between them. Per germline, CDR1 SGHRS and CDR2 YFSETQ. The CDR3 is 18 amino acids. CDR3 DNA: TGCGCCAGCAGCTTAGATTCCACAGGGTCCCCAAAAGGAAACATTCAGTACTTC. Its protein is CASSLDSTGSPKGNIQYF.

The chain combines TRBV6-6 with TRBJ2-3; D not certain. This CDR3 spans 15 amino acids. The germline gives CDR1 MNHNY, CDR2 SVGAGI (reference sequence). V was trimmed by 3 bases and J by 0 bases, leaving 10 bases between them. The CDR3 loop is CASSYVGTSTDTQYF. The CDR3 DNA reads TGTGCCAGCAGTTATGTGGGTACTAGCACAGATACGCAGTATTTT.

The chain joins TRBV5-5 to TRBJ1-2, with D perhaps TRBD1 (6 bases). The CDR3 has 16 residues. The germline gives CDR1 SGHKS, CDR2 YYEKEE (reference sequence). Trimming removed 0 bases from V and 12 bases from J, with 24 bases in between. CDR3 residues: CASSLELGRGGLPDTF. CDR3 nucleotides: TGTGCCAGCAGCTTGGAGTTGGGCAGGGGAGGGCTTCCTGACACCTTC.

The V and J genes are TRBV2 and TRBJ1-5, with D hard to call. The germline V gene has CDR1 SNHLY and CDR2 FYNNEI. V lost 6 bases to trimming and J lost 1 base, with 10 bases between them. The CDR3 extends over 14 amino acids. This CDR3 reads CASRGRTSNQPQHF. DNA for the CDR3: TGTGCCAGCAGAGGACGAACGAGCAATCAGCCCCAGCATTTT.

The rearrangement uses TRBV9 and TRBJ1-1; D not certain. The CDR3 length is 13 residues. Germline CDR1 reads SGDLS; CDR2 reads YYNGEE. V dropped 0 bases and J dropped 7 bases, with 10 bases sitting between them. The CDR3 DNA sequence: TGTGCCAGCAGCGTAGTCGAGAGATATGAAGCTTTCTTT. It translates to CASSVVERYEAFF.

The J gene is TRBJ1-1, the V gene TRBV6-5, with 8 bases aligning to TRBD1. The length of the CDR3 is 14 residues. The germline CDR1 and CDR2 sequences are MNHEY and SVGAGI. The junction had 11 bases not matched to a gene; V was cut back by 5 bases and J by 9 bases. CDR3 DNA: TGTGCCAGCAGTAAGACGGACAGGGAAGGAAAAGCTTTCTTT. This translates into CASSKTDREGKAFF.

This chain links TRBV28 with TRBJ2-3, with D hard to call. The germline V gene has CDR1 MDHEN and CDR2 SYDVKM. This CDR3 has 13 amino acids. Trimming removed 2 bases at V and 1 base at J, with 4 bases between. The CDR3 loop is CASSLPGTDTQYF. CDR3 in DNA: TGTGCCAGCAGTTTACCGGGCACAGATACGCAGTATTTT.

The V call is TRBV4-1, the J call TRBJ1-2, with a weak D call TRBD1 (5 bases). The germline V gene has CDR1 MGHRA and CDR2 YSYEKL. Trimming cost V 0 bases and J 5 bases, with 16 bases left between them. There are 16 residues in the CDR3. The CDR3 DNA reads as TGCGCCAGCAGCCAAGAAGGGACGGGTGACCTTTATGGCTACACCTTC. It is translated as CASSQEGTGDLYGYTF.

This chain joins TRBV11-2 and TRBJ2-1; possibly TRBD2 for D (7 bases). The V end was cut by 5 bases, the J end by 2 bases, with 16 bases between. This CDR3 contains 16 residues. Germline lookup yields CDR1 SGHAT and CDR2 FQNNGV. CDR3: CASSTLWGGAYNEQFF. The CDR3 DNA is TGTGCCAGCAGCACTCTGTGGGGGGGCGCCTACAATGAGCAGTTCTTC. Together with reference TRBV11-2 and TRBJ2-1, the CDR3 gives the full variable domain: EAGVAQSPRYKIIEKRQSVAFWCNPISGHATLYWYQQILGQGPKLLIQFQNNGVVDDSQLPKDRFSAERLKGVDSTLKIQPAKLEDSAVYLCASSTLWGGAYNEQFFGPGTRLTVL.

By sample fraction, this clone is medium-sized. The chain couples TRBV19 to TRBJ2-3; D uncertain. Trimming removed 3 bases at V and 4 bases at J, with 8 bases between. The CDR3 is 13 residues long. CDR1 and CDR2 from the germline V gene are LNHDA and SQIVND (reference sequence). This CDR3 is CASSIIGSDTQYF. The CDR3 nucleotides are TGTGCCAGTAGTATCATAGGGTCAGATACGCAGTATTTT.

The chain recombines TRBV18 with TRBJ2-1; D is uncertain. CDR1 and CDR2 (germline): KGHSH, LQKENI. The germline V and J ends were trimmed by 8 bases and 6 bases, with 8 bases remaining between them. The CDR3 runs 11 residues. CDR3 coding DNA: TGTGCCAGCCATTTGTTCAATGAGCAGTTCTTC. This gives the protein CASHLFNEQFF.

In DNA, the CDR3 is TGTGCCAGCAGTTTTCAGGGGTACGGGGCCAACGTCCTGACTTTC. Translation: CASSFQGYGANVLTF. The chain employs TRBV28 and TRBJ2-6; D possibly corresponds to TRBD1 (6 bases). With 3 bases removed from V and 4 bases from J, the gap between germline ends came to 10 bases. Germline V CDR1 and CDR2: MDHEN, SYDVKM. There are 15 residues in the CDR3. Based on the CDR3 plus reference TRBV28 and TRBJ2-6, the full variable domain is DVKVTQSSRYLVKRTGEKVFLECVQDMDHENMFWYRQDPGLGLRLIYFSYDVKMKEKGDIPEGYSVSREKKERFSLILESASTNQTSMYLCASSFQGYGANVLTFGAGSRLTVL.

The gene calls are TRBV4-3 and TRBJ2-7, with D possibly being TRBD2 (5 bases). This CDR3 spans 16 amino acids. Germline V lookup: CDR1 LGHNA, CDR2 YSLEER. Trimming left V 0 bases short and J 4 bases short, with 16 bases between. CDR3 sequence: CASSQDHDGEGYEQYF. The CDR3 region has the DNA TGCGCCAGCAGCCAAGATCACGATGGAGAGGGTTACGAGCAGTACTTC.

The chain joins TRBV5-5 to TRBJ2-2; 13 bases match TRBD2. This CDR3 has 18 amino acids. In germline, CDR1 is SGHKS, CDR2 YYEKEE (reference sequence). Trimming cost V 5 bases and J 1 base; bases outside gene matches: 8. In nucleotides, the CDR3 is TGTGCCAGCAGGCGAGTGGGGACTAGCGGGAAGAACACCGGGGAGCTGTTTTTT. This gives the protein CASRRVGTSGKNTGELFF.